The clone carrying this T cell receptor beta chain was detected a few times. One entry per CDR3 protein results from TCRdb running MiXCR on the RT-PCR reads. The sample holds about 680,000 distinct CDR3 sequences; approximately 15% are singletons and the top ten take roughly 4%. V lost 1 base and J lost 3; bases outside the gene matches: 11. CDR3 length: 17 residues. The germline V gene has CDR1 SGHTA and CDR2 FQGNSA. The rearrangement joins TRBV7-2 to TRBJ1-1, with 7 nucleotides matching TRBD1. The sequence came from a female donor in good health, serving as a healthy control. Sequences were obtained from memory CD4+ T cells from blood. Here the CDR3 DNA reads TGTGCCAGCAGCTTAGTAGGGGGCGCGGGGTTGGACACTGAAGCTTTCTTT. Encoded protein: CASSLVGGAGLDTEAFF.